This T cell receptor beta chain derives from a study of low-dose radiotherapy and immunotherapy resistance in tumors. On the study more broadly: Cohort 1 was given 0.5 Gy fractions every 2 weeks, 6.5 Gy in total. Treatment consisted of nivolumab 240 mg every two weeks and ipilimumab 1 mg/kg every six weeks, given intravenously to patients. Every two weeks, one day ahead of radiation and immunotherapy, cyclophosphamide 200 mg/m2 was given (intravenously).

The germline V and J ends were trimmed by 4 bases and 4 bases, with 13 bases remaining between them. Germline V gives CDR1 MNHNS, CDR2 SASEGT. The CDR3 totals 15 residues. This clonotype was detected ten times or more. The time point here: before trial treatment. Alpha- and beta-chain coverage of first-strand cDNA came from TRAV- and TRBV-specific primers. It was with a constant-region primer and a V-primer adapter that TCRs were amplified over about 19 PCR cycles. TCRdb redid the calling of the reads with MiXCR, one entry per CDR3 protein. The sample yields about 82,000 distinct CDR3 sequences, 18% seen once.

The origin of this receptor is a male donor with prostate cancer. The chain couples TRBV6-1 to TRBJ2-2; D possibly corresponds to TRBD1 (6 bases). The sample here was PBMCs, taken before treatment. CDR3 sequence reads: CASSAQGVSTGELFF. As DNA, the CDR3 is TGTGCCAGCAGTGCACAGGGTGTTAGCACCGGGGAGCTGTTTTTT.